Listed below are T cell receptor beta chains from one sample, sequenced in a study of beta chain features in type 1 diabetes. Sequenced by immunoSEQ multiplex PCR; TCRdb stores in-frame clones only, minus some. This table holds 130,000 or so clones, around 15% found once. Sequencing input: central memory CD4+ T cells from blood. Source of these receptors: a man aged 25-40 years with type 1 diabetes. The CDR3 runs from the conserved cysteine through the conserved F or W. D genes are given only for firm matches. Size values are once, few and many counts, or a class for expanded clones, and some rows have none.

>TRBJ1-1|.|TRBV19|few
CASAGRDTEAFF
TGTGCCAGTGCAGGCAGGGACACTGAAGCTTTCTTT
>TRBJ2-3|TRBD2|TRBV4-3|once
CASSQDFSGGVGTDTQYF
TGCGCCAGCAGCCAAGATTTCAGCGGGGGGGTCGGCACAGATACGCAGTATTTT
>TRBJ1-2|.|TRBV7-8|many
CASSLTSYGYTF
TGTGCCAGCAGCTTAACCAGCTATGGCTACACCTTC
>TRBJ1-6|.|TRBV21-1|.
CASSRARRPDSPLHF
TGTGCCAGCAGCAGAGCCCGTCGGCCCGATTCACCCCTCCACTTT
>TRBJ2-7|.|TRBV2|.
CASSELHPGQTPRANYEQYF
TGTGCCAGCAGTGAGCTGCACCCGGGACAAACCCCGAGAGCAAACTACGAGCAGTACTTC
>TRBJ2-5|.|TRBV7-2|few
CASSPDYRKETQYF
TGTGCCAGCAGCCCAGACTACAGGAAAGAGACCCAGTACTTC
>TRBJ1-5|.|TRBV28|.
CASSKPAWRGDGNQPQHF
TGTGCCAGCAGTAAACCTGCGTGGCGGGGGGATGGTAATCAGCCCCAGCATTTT
>TRBJ2-7|.|TRBV30|few
CAWSLQGLPQYF
TGTGCCTGGAGCCTACAGGGACTTCCACAGTACTTC
>TRBJ2-1|.|TRBV30|few
CAWSSLFYNEQFF
TGTGCCTGGAGTTCACTATTCTACAATGAGCAGTTCTTC
>TRBJ1-1|.|TRBV4-2|.
CASSLGQTDATEAFF
TGTGCCAGCAGCCTGGGACAAACCGACGCCACTGAAGCTTTCTTT
>TRBJ2-6|TRBD1|TRBV29-1|few
CSVAGQGLSGANVLTF
TGCAGCGTCGCAGGACAGGGTCTCTCTGGGGCCAACGTCCTGACTTTC
>TRBJ2-5|.|TRBV4-3|.
CASSQGLPETQYF
TGCGCCAGCAGCCAAGGTCTACCGGAGACCCAGTACTTC
>TRBJ2-5|.|TRBV7-2|few
CASSLAAYQETQYF
TGTGCCAGCAGCTTAGCAGCGTACCAAGAGACCCAGTACTTC
>TRBJ2-5|.|TRBV25-1|.
CASSDQGLRRETQYF
TGTGCCAGCAGTGACCAGGGACTTCGACGGGAGACCCAGTACTTC
>TRBJ2-1|.|TRBV7-2|.
CASSLELAEQFF
TGTGCCAGCAGCTTGGAACTAGCTGAGCAGTTCTTC
>TRBJ2-5|.|TRBV7-2|few
CASSFGDQETQYF
TGTGCCAGCAGCTTCGGAGACCAAGAGACCCAGTACTTC
>TRBJ2-1|TRBD1|TRBV2|.
CASSEEKGAEQFF
TGTGCCAGCAGTGAAGAAAAGGGGGCTGAGCAGTTCTTC
>TRBJ2-1|.|TRBV29-1|few
CSVEEEEGWSEQFF
TGCAGCGTTGAGGAGGAGGAGGGGTGGAGTGAGCAGTTCTTC
>TRBJ2-5|.|TRBV20-1|.
CSASTLETQYF
TGCAGTGCTAGCACGTTGGAGACCCAGTACTTC
>TRBJ2-1|TRBD2|TRBV29-1|.
CSAPRGSSYNEQFF
TGCAGCGCACCGCGGGGGAGCTCCTACAATGAGCAGTTCTTC